The source of this TCR beta chain is a study of blood T cell repertoires in COVID-19. Study details: Acute-phase and convalescent COVID-19 samples originated in the United States, Italy and Spain. Sources were T cells, B-cell-depleted T cells, or PBMCs; the material itself was cDNA or gDNA.

Germline assignment: CDR1 LGHDT and CDR2 YNNKEL (reference sequence). This CDR3 region has 14 residues. V was clipped by 2 bases and J by 2 bases; unmatched bases: 2. Original handling: By means of reference gene primer amplification, nucleated cell counts were estimated. TCRdb's copy holds only in-frame clones and misses some; the assay was immunoSEQ multiplex PCR. V, J and clone size are those of that table, while D and trimming were read from the DNA. The sample consists of tens of thousands of clones, around nine tenths of them appearing once. Sequenced sample: peripheral blood. The source is a human donor with active COVID-19. The donor label of this sample is uncertain. The chain uses TRBV3-1 (or the pseudogene TRBV3-2) and TRBJ1-2; the match to TRBD1 covers 7 bases. As DNA, the CDR3 is TGTGCCAGCAGCCAACTACAGGGGAACTATGGCTACACCTTC. It codes for CASSQLQGNYGYTF.